This T cell receptor (beta chain) came from a study of blood T cells in healthy people across ages. For the second PCR, which ran for about 7 to 11 cycles, a sample-barcoded 5' primer and a J-beta primer mix were used. Each cDNA molecule carried a tag from a template-switch adaptor that contained 12 random nucleotides. No fewer than 3 million CDR3-containing paired-end reads came from each sample. TCRdb redid the calling of the 5' RACE reads with MiXCR, one entry per CDR3 protein. The sample consists of just under 550,000 distinct CDR3 sequences, 24% of them appearing once. Germline V CDR1 and CDR2: MDHEN, SYDVKM. V was shortened by 3 bases and J by 6 bases, with 11 bases between the two germline ends. The length of the CDR3 is 13 residues. In this sample, this clonotype turned up many times. The same specimen was also included in a second study, on T cells of mothers and their children.

This receptor was obtained from a boy between 10 and 17 years old in good health. The sequencing input was blood. The V gene is TRBV28, the J gene TRBJ2-5, with D possibly being TRBD2 (5 bases). CDR3: CASSFFRGKTQYF. The CDR3 nucleotides are TGTGCCAGCAGTTTTTTCCGGGGAAAGACCCAGTACTTC.